This T cell receptor beta chain derives from a study of cytotoxic CD8 clonotypes in ibrutinib-treated CLL. The CDR3 runs 11 residues. Trimming removed 0 bases from V and 6 bases from J, with 3 bases in between. The germline V gene encodes CDR1 SGHRS and CDR2 YFSETQ. Only in-frame clones appear in the TCRdb table, and some are missing; sequencing was by immunoSEQ multiplex PCR. The table lists under 300,000 clones, roughly four fifths of them singletons. This clone was observed a few times. The sample was PBMCs, taken at disease progression, from a patient treated with ibrutinib. V gene TRBV5-1 combines with J gene TRBJ2-5; D is undetermined. The sequence was obtained from a human donor with chronic lymphocytic leukemia. The CDR3 loop is CASSLEQTQYF. CDR3 DNA: TGCGCCAGCAGCTTGGAGCAGACCCAGTACTTC.